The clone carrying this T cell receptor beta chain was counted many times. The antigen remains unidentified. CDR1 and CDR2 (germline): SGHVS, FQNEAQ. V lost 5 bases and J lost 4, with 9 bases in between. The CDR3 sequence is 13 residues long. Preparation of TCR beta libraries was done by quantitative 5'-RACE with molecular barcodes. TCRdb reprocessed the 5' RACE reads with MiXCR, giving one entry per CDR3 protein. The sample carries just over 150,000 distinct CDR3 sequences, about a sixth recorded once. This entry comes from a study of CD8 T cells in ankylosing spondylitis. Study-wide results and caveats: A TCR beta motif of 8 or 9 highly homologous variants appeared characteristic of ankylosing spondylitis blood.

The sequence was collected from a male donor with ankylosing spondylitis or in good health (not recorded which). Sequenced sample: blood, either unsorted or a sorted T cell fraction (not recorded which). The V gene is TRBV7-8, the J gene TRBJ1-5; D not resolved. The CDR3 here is CASSLDKNQPQHF. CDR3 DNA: TGTGCCAGCAGCCTCGACAAAAATCAGCCCCAGCATTTT.